The TCR beta chain under discussion was sequenced for a study of memory CD4+ T cells and cytomegalovirus serostatus. Study results and caveats: Suggested: most of the CMV-linked TCR signature lies in CD4+ memory cells.

Single viable CD3+CD4+CD8-CD45RO+ cells were sorted as the memory CD4+ T cells. This clone was found a few times. Antigen unknown. From germline, CDR1 is MNHEY and CDR2 SVGAGI. The V gene lost 0 bases and the J gene lost 6 bases, with 12 bases spanning the gap. The CDR3 contains 16 residues. Data came from immunoSEQ multiplex PCR; TCRdb stores just in-frame clones and leaves some out. The profile shows over 40,000 clones, approximately 83% of them singletons. Specimen: memory CD4+ T cells from blood. The chain couples TRBV6-5 to TRBJ1-6, with D perhaps matching TRBD1 (5 bases). This clonotype was sampled from an adult in good health and CMV-seronegative. CDR3 DNA: TGTGCCAGCAGTTACTCGAAAGGGGTGGGTAATTCACCCCTCCACTTT. It codes for CASSYSKGVGNSPLHF.